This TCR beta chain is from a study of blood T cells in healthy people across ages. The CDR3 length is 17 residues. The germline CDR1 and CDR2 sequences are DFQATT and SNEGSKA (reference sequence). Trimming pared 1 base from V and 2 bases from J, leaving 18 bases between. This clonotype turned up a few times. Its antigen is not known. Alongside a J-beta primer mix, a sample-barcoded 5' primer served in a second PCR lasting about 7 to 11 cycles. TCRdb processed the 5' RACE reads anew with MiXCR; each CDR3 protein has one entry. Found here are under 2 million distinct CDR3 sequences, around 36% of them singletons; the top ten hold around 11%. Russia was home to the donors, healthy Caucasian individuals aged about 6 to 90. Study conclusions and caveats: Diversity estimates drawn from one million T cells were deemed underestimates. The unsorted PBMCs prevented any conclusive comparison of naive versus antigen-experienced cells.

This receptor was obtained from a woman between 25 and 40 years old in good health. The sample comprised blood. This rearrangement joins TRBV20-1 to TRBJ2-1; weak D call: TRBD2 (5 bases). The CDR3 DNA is TGCAGTGCTAGAGGCCTAGCAGAGGGAGTTACCTACAATGAGCAGTTCTTC. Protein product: CSARGLAEGVTYNEQFF.